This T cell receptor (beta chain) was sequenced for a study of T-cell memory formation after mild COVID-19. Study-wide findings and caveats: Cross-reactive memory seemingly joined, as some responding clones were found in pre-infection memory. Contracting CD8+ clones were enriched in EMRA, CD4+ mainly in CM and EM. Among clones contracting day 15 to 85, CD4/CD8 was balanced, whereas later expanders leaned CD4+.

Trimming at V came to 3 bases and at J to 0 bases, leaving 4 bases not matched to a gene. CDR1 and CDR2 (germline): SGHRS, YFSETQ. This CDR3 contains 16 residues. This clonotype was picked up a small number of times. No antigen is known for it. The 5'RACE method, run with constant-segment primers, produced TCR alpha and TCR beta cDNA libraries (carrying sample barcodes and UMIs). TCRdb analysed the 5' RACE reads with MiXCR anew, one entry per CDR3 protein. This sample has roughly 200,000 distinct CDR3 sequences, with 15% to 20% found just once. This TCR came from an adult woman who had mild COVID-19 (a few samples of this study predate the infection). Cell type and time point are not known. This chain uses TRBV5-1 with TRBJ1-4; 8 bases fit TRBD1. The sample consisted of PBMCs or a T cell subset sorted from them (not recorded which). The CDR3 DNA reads TGCGCCAGCAGCTGGGGGACAGGCGCAACTAATGAAAAACTGTTTTTT. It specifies CASSWGTGATNEKLFF.